The clone carrying this T cell receptor (beta chain) is medium-sized by share. Its antigen remains unidentified. Trimming left V 4 bases short and J 2 bases short, with 10 bases between. Germline V gives CDR1 MNHEY, CDR2 SVGEGT. The CDR3 is 14 amino acids. As originally analysed: The study's classifier, a distant-metastasis tool for papillary thyroid cancer, was built using CDR3 differences across clinicopathological groups. TCRdb re-called clones from the PCR reads using MiXCR. TCRdb, not the original authors, processed these V and J calls. Among tens of thousands of clones listed, roughly a sixth were seen once. The data derive from a study of metastatic and nonmetastatic thyroid tumors. Study in general: Peripheral blood and tumor or nodule samples from malignant and benign thyroid patients were compared.

Study results and caveats: The reported finding was significantly higher TCR beta diversity in malignant thyroid tumors relative to benign nodules, in blood and tumor.

Before thyroid surgery, none of the patients had received any treatment. The rearrangement joins TRBV6-2 or TRBV6-3 to TRBJ2-3; D might be TRBD2 (5 bases). This TCR derives from a male donor with papillary thyroid cancer or a benign thyroid nodule (not recorded which). Some clones in this sample may be carry-over from other donors' samples. The sequenced sample consisted of blood. The CDR3: CASSLGEPTDTQYF. Written as DNA, the CDR3 is TGTGCCAGCAGTTTGGGAGAACCCACAGATACGCAGTATTTT.